What follows are 18 T cell receptor beta chains derived from one specimen sequenced in a study of T cell responses to AZD1222 COVID-19 vaccine. Using immunoSEQ multiplex PCR, the repertoire was profiled, and TCRdb retains in-frame clones only, with some absent. Here the sample spans some 150,000 clones, 90% being singletons. Specimen: peripheral blood, collected on day 0 of AZD1222 vaccination. These receptors were collected from an adult in good health.

The rearrangement joins TRBV5-4 to TRBJ2-1; 12 bases align to TRBD2. The CDR3 extends over 15 amino acids. V gave up 3 bases and J gave up 8 bases; unmatched junction bases: 6. Germline CDR1 SGHNT, CDR2 YYREEE (reference sequence). The CDR3 region has the DNA TGTGCCAGCAGCTATCTAGCGGGAGGGCCCGATGAGCAGTTCTTC. Its protein is CASSYLAGGPDEQFF.

This rearrangement joins TRBV2 to TRBJ1-1; a possible D gene is TRBD1 (5 bases). V was shortened by 6 bases and J by 1 base, with 9 bases between the two germline ends. The germline gives CDR1 SNHLY, CDR2 FYNNEI. The CDR3 covers 13 residues. CDR3 coding DNA: TGTGCCAGCAGGGGGGAAACGAACACTGAAGCTTTCTTT. This translates into CASRGETNTEAFF.

This clone came up once. This sequence joins TRBV7-9 and TRBJ2-7, with 10 bases aligning to TRBD1. This CDR3 is built from 15 residues. V lost 5 bases, J lost 3 bases, and 7 bases stayed unmatched. Germline values: CDR1 SEHNR, CDR2 FQNEAQ (reference sequence). The CDR3 nucleotides read TGTGCCAGCAGCCCCCGGGACAGGGGAATCTACGAGCAGTACTTC. It translates to CASSPRDRGIYEQYF.

This clone was recorded only once. The genes are TRBV4-3 and TRBJ1-1; 8 bases map to TRBD1. Per the germline V gene, CDR1 is LGHNA and CDR2 is YSLEER. The CDR3 is 15 amino acids. Trimming removed 5 bases from V and 2 bases from J; junction bases left unmatched: 7. The DNA of the CDR3 is TGCGCCAGCAGCACGGGAACAGGGGGAAACACTGAAGCTTTCTTT. Its translation is CASSTGTGGNTEAFF.

The genes are TRBV25-1 and TRBJ2-3, with D uncertain. The CDR3 extends over 12 amino acids. Per the germline V gene, CDR1 is MGHDK and CDR2 is SYGVNS. V was shortened by 0 bases and J by 2 bases, with 0 bases between the two germline ends. The CDR3 protein is CASSEYTDTQYF. The DNA for the CDR3 is TGTGCCAGCAGTGAATACACAGATACGCAGTATTTT. The full variable domain, with the rest looked up from reference TRBV25-1 and TRBJ2-3, is EADIYQTPRYLVIGTGKKITLECSQTMGHDKMYWYQQDPGMELHLIHYSYGVNSTEKGDLSSESTVSRIRTEHFPLTLESARPSHTSQYLCASSEYTDTQYFGPGTRLTVL.

This clone was picked up a small number of times. This chain joins TRBV6-6 and TRBJ2-7; 13 bases map to TRBD2. This CDR3 is 16 amino acids long. J gave up 3 bases and V 4 bases, and 6 bases lay outside the gene matches. Germline V gene data show CDR1 as MNHNY and CDR2 as SVGAGI (reference sequence). The CDR3 protein is CASSSTSGRALYEQYF. CDR3 nucleotides: TGTGCCAGCAGTTCTACTAGCGGGAGGGCCCTCTACGAGCAGTACTTC.

This clone was detected a few times. The chain uses TRBV28 and TRBJ1-2, with 8 bases aligning to TRBD1. The CDR3 spans 13 residues. Trimming took 8 bases from V and 3 from J; bases not matched to a gene: 5. Germline V gene lookup returns CDR1 MDHEN and CDR2 SYDVKM. The CDR3 nucleotides are TGTGCCAGCTGGACAGGGTATGACTATGGCTACACCTTC. Protein product: CASWTGYDYGYTF.

This rearrangement joins TRBV6-5 to TRBJ1-2, with 7 bases aligning to TRBD1. This CDR3 contains 13 residues. Losses at the gene ends were 6 bases for V and 4 bases for J; bases not matched to a gene: 5. CDR1 and CDR2 (germline): MNHEY, SVGAGI. The CDR3 coding sequence is TGTGCCAGCAGGGCGGCAGGGGGCTATGGCTACACCTTC. This sequence encodes CASRAAGGYGYTF.

The rearrangement links TRBV5-5 to TRBJ1-2; D gene uncertain. V lost 0 bases and J 7 bases, leaving 16 bases between the germline ends. CDR1 is SGHKS, CDR2 YYEKEE, per germline (reference sequence). There are 15 residues in the CDR3. The CDR3 DNA is TGTGCCAGCAGCTTGGCCGGTAGCGGATTTCTTGGCTACACCTTC. This gives the protein CASSLAGSGFLGYTF.

J is TRBJ1-2 and V is TRBV15; 7 nucleotides align to TRBD1. Germline-derived CDR1 and CDR2 are LNHNV and YYDKDF (reference sequence). V shed 3 bases, J shed 1 base, and the junction held 8 bases outside the gene matches. This CDR3 contains 16 residues. CDR3 nucleotide sequence: TGTGCCACCAGCAGGGATCCGGGACAGCTTAACTATGGCTACACCTTC. Translated: CATSRDPGQLNYGYTF.

V and J are TRBV10-1 and TRBJ1-1; D unresolved. The V and J ends lost 0 bases and 5 bases respectively, with 10 bases between them. Germline V gives CDR1 WNHNN, CDR2 SYGVQD (reference sequence). The CDR3 loop spans 14 amino acids. CDR3 coding DNA: TGCGCCAGCAGTGAGTCGGCGGAAGAGACTGAAGCTTTCTTT. It specifies CASSESAEETEAFF.

DNA for the CDR3: TGTGCCAGCAGTTACTGGGGGCGAAGAGAGACCCAGTACTTC. Translation gives CASSYWGRRETQYF. The gene calls are TRBV6-5 and TRBJ2-5; D might be TRBD1 (6 bases). Germline loops: CDR1 MNHEY, CDR2 SVGAGI. CDR3 size: 14 residues. The V end was cut by 1 base, the J end by 4 bases, with 10 bases between.

The rearrangement uses TRBV19 and TRBJ1-5; D ambiguous. The CDR3 loop spans 15 amino acids. Germline assignment: CDR1 LNHDA and CDR2 SQIVND (reference sequence). Between the trimmed V and J ends, which lost 1 base and 0 bases, there was a span of 7 bases. CDR3 bases: TGTGCCAGTAGTATAGGTGGGATTAGCAATCAGCCCCAGCATTTT. It translates to CASSIGGISNQPQHF.

The V and J genes are TRBV4-1 and TRBJ2-7; no firm D call. Germline-derived CDR1 and CDR2 are MGHRA and YSYEKL. The CDR3 has 14 amino acids. The ends were cut back, 1 base at V and 3 bases at J, with 10 bases in the middle. The CDR3 sequence: CASSQAQAGYEQYF. CDR3 bases: TGCGCCAGCAGCCAAGCCCAGGCAGGCTACGAGCAGTACTTC.

CDR3 sequence (DNA): TGTGCCAGCAGCCTCACGACAGGGATAGGAGGCTACACCTTC. Protein sequence: CASSLTTGIGGYTF. The rearrangement joins TRBV7-9 to TRBJ1-2, with 7 positions matching TRBD1. V dropped 5 bases and J dropped 8; count of bases not matched to a gene: 11. From germline, CDR1 is SEHNR and CDR2 FQNEAQ (reference sequence). This CDR3 comprises 14 residues.

The genes are TRBV3-1 (or the pseudogene TRBV3-2) and TRBJ1-5; D might be TRBD1 (5 bases). The CDR3 runs to 15 residues. From germline, CDR1 is LGHDT and CDR2 YNNKEL (reference sequence). Trimming removed 0 bases at V and 3 bases at J, with 9 bases between. In DNA, the CDR3 is TGTGCCAGCAGCCAAGATCCAGGGATCAATCAGCCCCAGCATTTT. Its protein product is CASSQDPGINQPQHF.

The V call is TRBV7-9, the J call TRBJ2-1, with D unresolved. The CDR3 runs to 8 residues. Trimming shortened V by 8 bases and J by 9 bases, and 2 bases separated the two germline ends. Germline assignment: CDR1 SEHNR and CDR2 FQNEAQ (reference sequence). The DNA of the CDR3 is TGTGCCAGCGGTGAGCAGTTCTTC. It specifies CASGEQFF.

The V call is TRBV19, the J call TRBJ1-2; unclear D gene. Trimming removed 1 base from V and 0 bases from J, with 6 bases in between. The CDR3 is 14 residues long. Looked up from germline, CDR1 is LNHDA and CDR2 is SQIVND (reference sequence). CDR3 residues: CASSIGPPNYGYTF. The CDR3 DNA follows: TGTGCCAGTAGTATAGGGCCACCTAACTATGGCTACACCTTC.